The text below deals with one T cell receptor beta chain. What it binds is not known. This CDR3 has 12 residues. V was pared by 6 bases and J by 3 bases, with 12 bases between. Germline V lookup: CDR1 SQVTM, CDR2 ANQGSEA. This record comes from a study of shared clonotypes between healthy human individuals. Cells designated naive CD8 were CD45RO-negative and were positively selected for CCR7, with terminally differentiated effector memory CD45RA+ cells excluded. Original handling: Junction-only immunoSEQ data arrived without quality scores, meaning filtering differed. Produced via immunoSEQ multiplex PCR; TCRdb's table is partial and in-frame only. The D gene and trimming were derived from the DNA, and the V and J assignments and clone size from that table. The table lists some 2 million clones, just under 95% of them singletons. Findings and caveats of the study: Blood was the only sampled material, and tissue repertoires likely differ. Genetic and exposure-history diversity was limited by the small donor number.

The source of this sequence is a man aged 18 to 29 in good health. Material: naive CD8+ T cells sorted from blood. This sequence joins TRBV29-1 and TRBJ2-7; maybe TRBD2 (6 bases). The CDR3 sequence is CSVTDGSYEQYF. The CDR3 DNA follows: TGCAGCGTAACCGACGGGAGCTACGAGCAGTACTTC.